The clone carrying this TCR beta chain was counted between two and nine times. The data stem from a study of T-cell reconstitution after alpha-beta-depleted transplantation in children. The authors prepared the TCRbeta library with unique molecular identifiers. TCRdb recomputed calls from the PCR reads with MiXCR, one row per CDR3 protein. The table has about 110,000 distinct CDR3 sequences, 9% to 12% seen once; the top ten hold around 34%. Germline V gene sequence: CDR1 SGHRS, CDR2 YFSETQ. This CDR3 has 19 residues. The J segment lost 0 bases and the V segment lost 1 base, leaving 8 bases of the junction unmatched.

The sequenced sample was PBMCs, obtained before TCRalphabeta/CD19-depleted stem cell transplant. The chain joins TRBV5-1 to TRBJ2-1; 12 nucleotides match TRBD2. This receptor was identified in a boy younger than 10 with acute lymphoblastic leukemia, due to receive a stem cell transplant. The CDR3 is CASSLRLAGAYSSYNEQFF. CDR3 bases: TGCGCCAGCAGCTTGAGACTAGCGGGAGCCTACAGCTCCTACAATGAGCAGTTCTTC.